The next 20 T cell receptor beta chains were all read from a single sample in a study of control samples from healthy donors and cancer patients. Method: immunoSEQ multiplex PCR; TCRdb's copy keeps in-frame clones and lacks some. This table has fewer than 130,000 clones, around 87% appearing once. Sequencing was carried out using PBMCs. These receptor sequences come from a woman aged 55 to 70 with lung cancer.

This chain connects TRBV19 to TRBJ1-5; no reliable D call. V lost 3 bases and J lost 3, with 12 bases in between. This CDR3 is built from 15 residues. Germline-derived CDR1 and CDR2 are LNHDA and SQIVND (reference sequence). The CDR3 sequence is CASSMYGRNNQPQHF. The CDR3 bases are TGTGCCAGTAGTATGTATGGGCGCAACAATCAGCCCCAGCATTTT.

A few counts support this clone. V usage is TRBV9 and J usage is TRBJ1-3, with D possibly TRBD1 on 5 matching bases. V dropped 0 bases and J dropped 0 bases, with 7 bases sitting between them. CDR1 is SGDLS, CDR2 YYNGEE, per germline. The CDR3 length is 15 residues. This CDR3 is CASSVGQGSGNTIYF. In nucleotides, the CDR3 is TGTGCCAGCAGCGTAGGGCAGGGCTCTGGAAACACCATATATTTT.

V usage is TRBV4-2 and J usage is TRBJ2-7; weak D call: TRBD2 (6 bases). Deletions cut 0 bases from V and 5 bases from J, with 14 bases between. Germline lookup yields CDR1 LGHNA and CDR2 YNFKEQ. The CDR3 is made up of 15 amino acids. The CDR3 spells CASSQEYRGGDEQYF. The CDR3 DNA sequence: TGTGCCAGCAGCCAAGAGTACAGAGGAGGGGACGAGCAGTACTTC.

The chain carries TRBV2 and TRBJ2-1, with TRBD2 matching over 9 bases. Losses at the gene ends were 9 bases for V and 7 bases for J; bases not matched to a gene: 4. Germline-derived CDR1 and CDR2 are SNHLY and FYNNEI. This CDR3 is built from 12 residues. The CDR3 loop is CASSGSGNEQFF. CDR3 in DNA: TGTGCCAGTAGCGGGAGTGGAAATGAGCAGTTCTTC. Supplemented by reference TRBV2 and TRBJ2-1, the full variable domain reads EPEVTQTPSHQVTQMGQEVILRCVPISNHLYFYWYRQILGQKVEFLVSFYNNEISEKSEIFDDQFSVERPDGSNFTLKIRSTKLEDSAMYFCASSGSGNEQFFGPGTRLTVL.

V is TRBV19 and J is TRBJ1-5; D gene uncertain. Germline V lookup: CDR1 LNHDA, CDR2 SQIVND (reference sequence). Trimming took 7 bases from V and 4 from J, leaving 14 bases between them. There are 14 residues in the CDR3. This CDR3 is CASTMILGNQPQHF. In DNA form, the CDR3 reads TGTGCCAGTACCATGATCCTTGGTAATCAGCCCCAGCATTTT.

CDR3 amino acids: CASSPGTKTEAFF. For the CDR3, the DNA is TGTGCCAGCAGTCCCGGGACAAAGACTGAAGCTTTCTTT. V gene TRBV7-2 combines with J gene TRBJ1-1; D is possibly TRBD1 (6 bases). V was shortened by 6 bases and J by 5 bases, with 13 bases between the two germline ends. Germline V lookup: CDR1 SGHTA, CDR2 FQGNSA. This CDR3 region has 13 residues. Together with reference TRBV7-2 and TRBJ1-1, the CDR3 gives the full variable domain: GAGVSQSPSNKVTEKGKDVELRCDPISGHTALYWYRQSLGQGLEFLIYFQGNSAPDKSGLPSDRFSAERTGGSVSTLTIQRTQQEDSAVYLCASSPGTKTEAFFGQGTRLTVV.

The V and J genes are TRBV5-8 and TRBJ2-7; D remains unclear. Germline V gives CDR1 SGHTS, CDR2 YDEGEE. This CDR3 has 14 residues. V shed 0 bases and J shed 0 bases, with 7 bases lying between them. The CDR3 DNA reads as TGTGCCAGCAGCTTGGAACCGGCCTCCTACGAGCAGTACTTC. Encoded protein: CASSLEPASYEQYF.

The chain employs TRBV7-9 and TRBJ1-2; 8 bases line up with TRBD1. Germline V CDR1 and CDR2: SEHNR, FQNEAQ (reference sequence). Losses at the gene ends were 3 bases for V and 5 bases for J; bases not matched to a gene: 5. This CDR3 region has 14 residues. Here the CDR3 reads CASSFGTGGYGYTF. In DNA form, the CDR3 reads TGTGCCAGCAGCTTCGGAACAGGGGGGTATGGCTACACCTTC.

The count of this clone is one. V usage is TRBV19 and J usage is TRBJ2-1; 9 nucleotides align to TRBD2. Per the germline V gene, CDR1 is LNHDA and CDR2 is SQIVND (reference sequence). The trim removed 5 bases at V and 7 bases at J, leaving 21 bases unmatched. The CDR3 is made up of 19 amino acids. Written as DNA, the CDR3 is TGTGCCAGTAGTCCCCCAGGGGCGGGAGGGCCATGGGGGGTTAATGAGCAGTTCTTC. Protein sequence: CASSPPGAGGPWGVNEQFF.

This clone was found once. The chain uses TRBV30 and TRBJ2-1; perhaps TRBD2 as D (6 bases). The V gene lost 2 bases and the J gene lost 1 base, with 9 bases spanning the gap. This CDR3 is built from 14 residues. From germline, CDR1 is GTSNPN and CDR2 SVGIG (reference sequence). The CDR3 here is CAWSPGVSYNEQFF. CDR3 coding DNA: TGTGCCTGGAGTCCGGGGGTTTCCTACAATGAGCAGTTCTTC. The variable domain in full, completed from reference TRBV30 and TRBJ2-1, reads SQTIHQWPATLVQPVGSPLSLECTVEGTSNPNLYWYRQAAGRGLQLLFYSVGIGQISSEVPQNLSASRPQDRQFILSSKKLLLSDSGFYLCAWSPGVSYNEQFFGPGTRLTVL.

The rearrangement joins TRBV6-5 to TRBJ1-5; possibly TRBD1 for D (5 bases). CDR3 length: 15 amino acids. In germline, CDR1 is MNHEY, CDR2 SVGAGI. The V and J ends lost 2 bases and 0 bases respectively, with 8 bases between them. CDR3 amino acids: CASSYRDHSNQPQHF. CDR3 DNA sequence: TGTGCCAGCAGTTACAGGGACCATAGCAATCAGCCCCAGCATTTT.

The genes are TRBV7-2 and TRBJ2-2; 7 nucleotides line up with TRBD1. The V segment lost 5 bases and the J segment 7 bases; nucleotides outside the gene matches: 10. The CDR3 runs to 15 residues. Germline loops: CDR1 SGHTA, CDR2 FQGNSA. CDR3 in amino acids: CASSPQGVIGGELFF. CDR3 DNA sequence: TGTGCCAGCAGCCCCCAGGGGGTTATTGGCGGGGAGCTGTTTTTT. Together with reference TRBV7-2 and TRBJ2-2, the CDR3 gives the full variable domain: GAGVSQSPSNKVTEKGKDVELRCDPISGHTALYWYRQSLGQGLEFLIYFQGNSAPDKSGLPSDRFSAERTGGSVSTLTIQRTQQEDSAVYLCASSPQGVIGGELFFGEGSRLTVL.

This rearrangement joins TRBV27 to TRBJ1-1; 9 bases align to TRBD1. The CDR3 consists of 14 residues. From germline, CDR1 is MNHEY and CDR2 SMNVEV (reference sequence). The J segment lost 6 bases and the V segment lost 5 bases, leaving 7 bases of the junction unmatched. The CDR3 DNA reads TGTGCCAGCAGTAGACAGGGGGATAGCGCTGAAGCTTTCTTT. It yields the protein CASSRQGDSAEAFF.

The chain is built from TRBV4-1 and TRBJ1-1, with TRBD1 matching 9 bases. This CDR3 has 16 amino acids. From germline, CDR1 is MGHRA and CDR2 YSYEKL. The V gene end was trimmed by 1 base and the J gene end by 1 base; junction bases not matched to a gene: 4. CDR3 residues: CASSQATGGPNTEAFF. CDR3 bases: TGCGCCAGCAGCCAAGCAACAGGGGGCCCGAACACTGAAGCTTTCTTT.

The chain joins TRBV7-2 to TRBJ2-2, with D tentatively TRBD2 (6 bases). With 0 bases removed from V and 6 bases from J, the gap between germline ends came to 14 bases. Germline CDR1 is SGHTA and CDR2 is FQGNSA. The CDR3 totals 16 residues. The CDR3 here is CASSLAQAGMAGELFF. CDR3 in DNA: TGTGCCAGCAGCTTAGCGCAGGCGGGAATGGCCGGGGAGCTGTTTTTT.

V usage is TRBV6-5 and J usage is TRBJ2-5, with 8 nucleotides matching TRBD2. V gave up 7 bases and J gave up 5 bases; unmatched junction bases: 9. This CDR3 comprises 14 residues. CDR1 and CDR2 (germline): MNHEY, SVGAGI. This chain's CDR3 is CASNREGLVETQYF. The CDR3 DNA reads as TGTGCCAGCAATCGGGAGGGTTTGGTGGAGACCCAGTACTTC.

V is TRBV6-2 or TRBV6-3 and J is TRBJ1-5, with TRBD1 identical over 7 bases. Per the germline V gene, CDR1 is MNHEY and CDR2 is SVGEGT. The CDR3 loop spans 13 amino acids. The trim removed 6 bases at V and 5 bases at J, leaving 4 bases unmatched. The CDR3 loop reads CASSNRGDQPQHF. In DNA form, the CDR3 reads TGTGCCAGCAGCAACAGGGGAGATCAGCCCCAGCATTTT.

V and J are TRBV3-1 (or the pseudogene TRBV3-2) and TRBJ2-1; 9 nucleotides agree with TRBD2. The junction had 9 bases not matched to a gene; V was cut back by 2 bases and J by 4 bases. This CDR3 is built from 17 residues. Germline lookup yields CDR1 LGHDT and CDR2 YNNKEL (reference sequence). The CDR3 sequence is CASSQTVPAGGYNEQFF. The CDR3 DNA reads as TGTGCCAGCAGCCAAACCGTACCCGCGGGGGGGTACAATGAGCAGTTCTTC.

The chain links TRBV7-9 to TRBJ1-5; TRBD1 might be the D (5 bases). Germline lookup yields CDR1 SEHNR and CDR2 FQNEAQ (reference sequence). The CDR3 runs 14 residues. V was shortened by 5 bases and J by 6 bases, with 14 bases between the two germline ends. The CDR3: CASSPGGGGQPQHF. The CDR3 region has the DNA TGTGCCAGCAGCCCCGGGGGTGGGGGTCAGCCCCAGCATTTT.

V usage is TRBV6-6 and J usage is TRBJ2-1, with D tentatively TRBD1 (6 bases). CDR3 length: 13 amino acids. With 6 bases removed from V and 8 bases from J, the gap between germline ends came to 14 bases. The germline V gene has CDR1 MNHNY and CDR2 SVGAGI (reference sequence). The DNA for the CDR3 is TGTGCCAGCAGCCGACAGGATAGCCATGAGCAGTTCTTC. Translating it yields CASSRQDSHEQFF.